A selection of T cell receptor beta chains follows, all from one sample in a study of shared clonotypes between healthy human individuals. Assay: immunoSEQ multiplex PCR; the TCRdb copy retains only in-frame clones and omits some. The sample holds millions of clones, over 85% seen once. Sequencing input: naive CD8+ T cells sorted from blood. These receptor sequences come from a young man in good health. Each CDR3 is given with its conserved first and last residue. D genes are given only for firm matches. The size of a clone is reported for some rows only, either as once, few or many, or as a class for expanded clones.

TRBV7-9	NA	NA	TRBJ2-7	CASSNPLASPESEQYF	TGTGCCAGCAGTAATCCCCTGGCCTCTCCCGAGAGCGAGCAGTACTTC
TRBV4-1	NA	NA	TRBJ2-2	CASSQRPTWELFF	TGCGCCAGCAGCCAGAGACCCACCTGGGAGCTGTTTTTT
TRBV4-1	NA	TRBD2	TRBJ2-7	CASSQVGGGSEEQYF	TGCGCCAGCAGCCAAGTCGGGGGGGGATCTGAAGAGCAGTACTTC
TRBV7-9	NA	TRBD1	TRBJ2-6	CASSFLPGQEHSGANVLTF	TGTGCCAGCAGCTTCTTACCGGGACAGGAACACTCTGGGGCCAACGTCCTGACTTTC
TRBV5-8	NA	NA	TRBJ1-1	CASSLGLNTEAFF	TGTGCCAGCAGCTTGGGGCTGAACACTGAAGCTTTCTTT
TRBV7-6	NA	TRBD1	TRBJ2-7	CASSFRDSYYEQYF	TGTGCCAGCAGCTTCCGGGACAGTTACTACGAGCAGTACTTC
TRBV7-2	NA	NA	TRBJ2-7	CASSYGPVGYEQYF	TGTGCCAGCAGCTACGGGCCTGTAGGATACGAGCAGTACTTC
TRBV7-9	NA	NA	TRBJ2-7	CASSLSGDEQYF	TGTGCCAGCAGCTTATCGGGCGACGAGCAGTACTTC
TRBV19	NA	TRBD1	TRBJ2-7	CASSVTGTDSYEQYF	TGTGCCAGTAGTGTCACCGGGACAGACTCCTACGAGCAGTACTTC
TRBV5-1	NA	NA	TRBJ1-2	CASSLEGGDGYTF	TGCGCCAGCAGCTTAGAGGGGGGCGATGGCTACACCTTC
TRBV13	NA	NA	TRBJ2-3	CASSLAGASPTDTQYF	TGTGCCAGCAGCTTAGCGGGGGCTTCACCCACAGATACGCAGTATTTT
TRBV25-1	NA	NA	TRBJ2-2	CASQGTTPGELFF	TGTGCCTCCCAGGGGACGACTCCCGGGGAGCTGTTTTTT
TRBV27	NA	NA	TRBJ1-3	CASSLRGAYGNTIYF	TGTGCCAGCAGTTTACGAGGGGCATATGGAAACACCATATATTTT
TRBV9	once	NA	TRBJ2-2	CASNPLGDTGELFF	TGTGCCAGCAATCCCCTGGGGGACACCGGGGAGCTGTTTTTT
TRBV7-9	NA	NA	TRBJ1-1	CASSHFAAGASEAFF	TGTGCCAGCAGCCATTTTGCCGCGGGGGCCAGTGAAGCTTTCTTT
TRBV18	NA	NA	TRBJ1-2	CASSPVVTEYGYTF	TGTGCCAGCTCACCCGTGGTTACAGAATATGGCTACACCTTC
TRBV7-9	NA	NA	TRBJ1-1	CASSAVWPDPSNPEAFF	TGTGCCAGCAGCGCCGTTTGGCCGGATCCATCCAATCCAGAAGCTTTCTTT
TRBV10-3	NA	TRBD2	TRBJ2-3	CAISETSGGYGGTDTQYF	TGTGCCATCAGTGAGACTAGCGGGGGATACGGAGGCACAGATACGCAGTATTTT
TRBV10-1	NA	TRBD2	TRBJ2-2	CASSEGAGGTGELFF	TGCGCCAGCAGTGAGGGAGCGGGAGGGACCGGGGAGCTGTTTTTT
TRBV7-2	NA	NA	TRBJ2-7	CASSLGWTGPYEQYF	TGTGCCAGCAGCTTGGGATGGACGGGGCCCTACGAGCAGTACTTC
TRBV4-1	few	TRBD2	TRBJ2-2	CASSPGLADGELFF	TGCGCCAGCAGCCCGGGTCTAGCGGACGGGGAGCTGTTTTTT
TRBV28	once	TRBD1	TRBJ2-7	CASSSRDRVYEQYF	TGTGCCAGCAGTTCAAGGGACAGGGTCTACGAGCAGTACTTC
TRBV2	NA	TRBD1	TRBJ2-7	CASSGQDSYEQYF	TGTGCCAGCAGCGGACAGGACTCCTACGAGCAGTACTTC
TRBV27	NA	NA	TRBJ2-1	CASSLMWESYNEQFF	TGTGCCAGCAGTTTAATGTGGGAGTCATACAATGAGCAGTTCTTC
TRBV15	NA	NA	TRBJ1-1	CATSRERSQNTEAFF	TGTGCCACCAGCAGAGAACGATCCCAGAACACTGAAGCTTTCTTT
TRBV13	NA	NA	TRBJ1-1	CASSLEPGLNTEAFF	TGTGCCAGCAGCTTAGAACCGGGGCTGAACACTGAAGCTTTCTTT
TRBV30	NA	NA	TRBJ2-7	CAWSVGGTYEQYF	TGTGCCTGGAGTGTAGGGGGTACCTACGAGCAGTACTTC